This is a list of T cell receptor beta chains from one sample in a study of pediatric ulcerative colitis. Clones were read by immunoSEQ multiplex PCR, and TCRdb kept only the in-frame ones, dropping some. The sample records fewer than 20,000 clones, 80% being singletons. What was sequenced was gut tissue. The receptors derive from a boy between 5 and 17 years old who was a control in a study of pediatric ulcerative colitis. Each CDR3 is given with its conserved first and last residue. The order of the fields is D gene, clone size, J gene, V gene, CDR3 DNA, CDR3 protein. The D gene is left open where the match is weak. The size of a clone is reported for some rows only, either as once, few or many, or as a class for expanded clones.

>TRBD1|NA|TRBJ1-1|TRBV19
TGTGCCAGTAGTACGACAGGGGGAGCGAACACTGAAGCTTTCTTT
CASSTTGGANTEAFF
>NA|NA|TRBJ1-3|TRBV25-1
TGTGCCAGCAGTGAATCATTTAACGTTGCCGAACGAAACACCATATATTTT
CASSESFNVAERNTIYF
>NA|NA|TRBJ1-5|TRBV6-6
TGTGCCAGCGCGTCGGGCCAGCCCCAGCATTTT
CASASGQPQHF
>NA|NA|TRBJ1-6|TRBV19
TGTGCCAGTAGTATGGGGTGGGGAAGCAATTCACCCCTCCACTTT
CASSMGWGSNSPLHF
>TRBD1|once|TRBJ1-1|TRBV5-1
TGCGCCAGCAGCTCTGGACAGGGTTTCACTGAAGCTTTCTTT
CASSSGQGFTEAFF
>NA|NA|TRBJ1-3|TRBV7-8
TGTGCCAGCAGCTTAATAGCGCCCGGAAACACCATATATTTT
CASSLIAPGNTIYF
>TRBD2|NA|TRBJ2-1|TRBV11-3
TGTGCCAGCAGCTTAGGGCCAGCGGGGGGCTCTTACAATGAGCAGTTCTTC
CASSLGPAGGSYNEQFF
>NA|NA|TRBJ2-3|TRBV12-5
TGTGCTAGTGGACCTCCCACACCGGAGGATACGCAGTATTTT
CASGPPTPEDTQYF
>NA|NA|TRBJ1-2|TRBV19
TGTGCCAGTGGGGATATGGGGTTTCTCTATGGCTACACCTTC
CASGDMGFLYGYTF
>TRBD1|once|TRBJ1-1|TRBV9
TGTGCCAGCAGGGTGCTAGGCAGGGGGTACACTGAAGCTTTCTTT
CASRVLGRGYTEAFF
>NA|NA|TRBJ1-1|TRBV2
TGTGCCAGCGCAAAGCACCGAGGCCCTGAAGCTTTCTTT
CASAKHRGPEAFF
>NA|NA|TRBJ2-5|TRBV10-2
TGCGCCAGCGGCCCACAGGGACAAGTGACCCAGTACTTC
CASGPQGQVTQYF
>NA|once|TRBJ2-1|TRBV9
TGTGCCAGCAGCGTAGGGGTAACCTACAATGAGCAGTTCTTC
CASSVGVTYNEQFF
>TRBD1|NA|TRBJ2-5|TRBV4-1
TGCGCCAGCAGCCAAATTGGCCGGGACAGGGGAGGGGGGACCCAGTACTTC
CASSQIGRDRGGGTQYF
>TRBD1|NA|TRBJ2-1|TRBV29-1
TGCAGCGTTGATCGGACAGGGTCCAATGAGCAGTTCTTC
CSVDRTGSNEQFF
>NA|NA|TRBJ2-1|TRBV7-2
TGTGCCAGCAGCTTAGAGTGGAGCTCCTACAATGAGCAGTTCTTC
CASSLEWSSYNEQFF
>NA|NA|TRBJ2-3|TRBV19
TGTGCCAGATTCAGCACAGATACGCAGTATTTT
CARFSTDTQYF
>NA|NA|TRBJ2-3|TRBV10-3
TGTGCCATCAGTGGGGCGGAGGGGGCAGATACGCAGTATTTT
CAISGAEGADTQYF
>NA|NA|TRBJ1-2|TRBV9
TGTGCCAGCAGCGTAGCAGGGAACTATGGCTACACCTTC
CASSVAGNYGYTF
>NA|once|TRBJ2-1|TRBV11-3
TGTGCCAGCAGCTTAGGAGACGCTTACAATGAGCAGTTCTTC
CASSLGDAYNEQFF
>TRBD2|NA|TRBJ2-1|TRBV10-3
TGTGCCATCAGTGAGAGGTATTCGGTAGCGGGAGATTTATACAATGAGCAGTTCTTC
CAISERYSVAGDLYNEQFF
>TRBD2|NA|TRBJ2-5|TRBV5-4
TGTGCCAGCAGCTTGGAGGCGGGAGGTGGGGAGACCCAGTACTTC
CASSLEAGGGETQYF
>NA|NA|TRBJ1-2|TRBV11-2
TGTGCCAGCAGCCTACGGCCAACCGATGGCTACACCTTC
CASSLRPTDGYTF
>NA|NA|TRBJ2-5|TRBV6-1
TGTGCCAGCAGCCCCCACGAGACCCAGTACTTC
CASSPHETQYF
>NA|NA|TRBJ2-3|TRBV27
TGTGCCAGCAGTAGGGAAGATACGCAGTATTTT
CASSREDTQYF
>TRBD1|NA|TRBJ2-5|TRBV25-1
TGTGCCAGCAGTGGAGTTACCGGGACAGGGGGGGGAGAGACCCAGTACTTC
CASSGVTGTGGGETQYF
>TRBD1|few|TRBJ1-5|TRBV2
TGTGCCAGCCGACAGGGTGAAGGTCAGCCCCAGCATTTT
CASRQGEGQPQHF
>NA|NA|TRBJ2-1|TRBV5-1
TGCGCCAGCAGAATATTCCTTGGGGCTAGCTTCCTCTTTAGCTCCTACAATGAGCAGTTCTTC
CASRIFLGASFLFSSYNEQFF
>TRBD1|NA|TRBJ1-5|TRBV7-2
TGTGCCAGCAGCTTAGACGGGACAGGGCCCAATCAGCCCCAGCATTTT
CASSLDGTGPNQPQHF
>NA|NA|TRBJ1-1|TRBV6-6
TGTGCCAGCAGTTACCGGGACACGGCCACTGAAGCTTTCTTT
CASSYRDTATEAFF
>NA|NA|TRBJ2-3|TRBV28
TGTGCCAGCACAAGGAGCACAGATACGCAGTATTTT
CASTRSTDTQYF
>TRBD1|NA|TRBJ2-7|TRBV18
TGTGCCAGCTCACCGGGGGACAGGGGTCCGTACGAGCAGTACTTC
CASSPGDRGPYEQYF
>NA|once|TRBJ2-1|TRBV21-1
TGTGCCAGCAGCAAGGCTAGCGGGGCGGGGTCCTACAATGAGCAGTTCTTC
CASSKASGAGSYNEQFF
>TRBD1|NA|TRBJ2-7|TRBV7-8
TGTGCCAGCAGCTCCGGGACAGCCCTTTTGGAGCAGTACTTC
CASSSGTALLEQYF
>TRBD2|NA|TRBJ2-1|TRBV28
TGTGCCAGCAGTCCTCCGGGACTAGACCCCAATGAGCAGTTCTTC
CASSPPGLDPNEQFF
>NA|NA|TRBJ1-3|TRBV12-5
TGTGCTAGTGGTTTGGTACCAGGTTCCCTTTACTCTGGAAACACCATATATTTT
CASGLVPGSLYSGNTIYF
>TRBD2|NA|TRBJ2-1|TRBV7-6
TGTGCCAGCAGCTGGCTTGAGGGAGGGACCTTCAATGAGCAGTTCTTC
CASSWLEGGTFNEQFF
>TRBD1|NA|TRBJ1-2|TRBV6-1
TGTGCCAGCAGTCGGACAGGGTCAAACTATGGCTACACCTTC
CASSRTGSNYGYTF
>TRBD1|NA|TRBJ1-1|TRBV6-1
TGTGCCAGCAGCGCTACAGGGGAGGGGGAAGCTTTCTTT
CASSATGEGEAFF
>NA|NA|TRBJ1-5|TRBV27
TGTGCCAGCAGTTTAAGGTCAGACTCGAATAGCAATCAGCCCCAGCATTTT
CASSLRSDSNSNQPQHF
>TRBD2|NA|TRBJ2-5|TRBV10-3
TGTGCCATCAGTGAGGGGTGGGGGACTAGCGGACAAGAGACCCAGTACTTC
CAISEGWGTSGQETQYF
>TRBD1|NA|TRBJ2-2|TRBV9
TGTGCCAGCAGCGCCGCAGGGGGATTCGCCGGGGAGCTGTTTTTT
CASSAAGGFAGELFF
>TRBD1|NA|TRBJ1-1|TRBV5-4
TGTGCCAGCAGCTGGACAGGGGGTAAGGTTGAAGCTTTCTTT
CASSWTGGKVEAFF
>NA|NA|TRBJ2-5|TRBV15
TGTGCCACCAGACCCCGCGGGGTCGGAGAGACCCAGTACTTC
CATRPRGVGETQYF
>TRBD1|NA|TRBJ2-7|TRBV29-1
TGCAGCGTTGGACAGGGGGACCTGCTTGGCGAGCAGTACTTC
CSVGQGDLLGEQYF
>TRBD1|NA|TRBJ2-3|TRBV5-6
TGTGCCAGCAGCCAGCTACAGGGGGCTAACACAGATACGCAGTATTTT
CASSQLQGANTDTQYF
>NA|NA|TRBJ2-1|TRBV27
TGTGCCAGCAGTTTATGGTCCCTAACCTACAATGAGCAGTTCTTC
CASSLWSLTYNEQFF
>NA|NA|TRBJ2-6|TRBV2
TGTGCCAGCAGGGGGGCCTTTGGGGCCAACGTCCTGACTTTC
CASRGAFGANVLTF
>NA|NA|TRBJ1-5|TRBV6-1
TGTGTCACAACTTGGAGCGGTCAGCCCCAGCATTTT
CVTTWSGQPQHF
>NA|once|TRBJ1-3|TRBV7-9
TGTGCCAGCAGCTTAGAGGGACGTGGCGGCACCATATATTTT
CASSLEGRGGTIYF